The 17 T cell receptor beta chains below were found in one sample sequenced in a study of blood T cell repertoires in COVID-19 (TCRdb year 2020). Library generation was performed with the immunoSEQ multiplex PCR assay. TCRdb mirrors the immuneACCESS table, restricted to in-frame sequences. Some clones are absent from its copies; in checked studies, under half trace to an unresolved V gene, and the reason for the others is unknown. The sample table records under 150,000 clones; 70% to 90% of these occur just once. 8% of the sample is taken by the ten largest. Sequencing used peripheral blood. These receptors came from a woman aged 55 to 70 with COVID-19, enrolled during active disease.

The chain employs TRBV5-1 and TRBJ1-6; TRBD1 matches at 10 bases. Germline assignment: CDR1 SGHRS and CDR2 YFSETQ. Trimming took 3 bases from V and 6 from J; bases not matched to a gene: 6. The CDR3 is 16 amino acids. The CDR3 loop reads CASSSDRDRGNSPLHF. DNA of the CDR3: TGCGCCAGCAGCTCCGACCGGGACAGGGGTAATTCACCCCTCCACTTT.

The chain is built from TRBV3-1 (or the pseudogene TRBV3-2) and TRBJ2-2; D remains ambiguous. Trimming shortened V by 2 bases and J by 8 bases, and 6 bases separated the two germline ends. The germline CDR1 and CDR2 sequences are LGHDT and YNNKEL (reference sequence). CDR3 size: 12 residues. The CDR3 sequence is CASSQIEGELFF. CDR3 sequence (DNA): TGTGCCAGCAGCCAAATAGAGGGGGAGCTGTTTTTT.

V usage is TRBV7-2 and J usage is TRBJ1-2, with 8 bases aligning to TRBD1. The CDR3 is made up of 16 amino acids. With V trimmed by 5 bases and J by 0 bases, 8 bases remained unmatched. Germline V gene sequence: CDR1 SGHTA, CDR2 FQGNSA. CDR3 region: CASSPRQGASNYGYTF. CDR3 bases: TGTGCCAGCAGCCCGAGGCAGGGGGCCTCTAACTATGGCTACACCTTC.

V gene TRBV13 combines with J gene TRBJ2-3, with 13 bases lining up with TRBD2. Per germline, CDR1 PRHDT and CDR2 FYEKMQ (reference sequence). The junction had 5 bases not matched to a gene; V was cut back by 3 bases and J by 5 bases. This CDR3 has 16 amino acids. The CDR3 nucleotides read TGTGCCAGCAGCTTTACGGGACTAGCGGGGCAAGATACGCAGTATTTT. It codes for CASSFTGLAGQDTQYF.

This clone was counted once. The chain links TRBV5-1 to TRBJ2-6, with D uncertain. CDR1 and CDR2 (germline): SGHRS, YFSETQ. CDR3 length: 15 amino acids. V lost 1 base, J lost 1 base, and 6 bases lay in between. CDR3 residues: CASSLTESGANVLTF. Written as DNA, the CDR3 is TGCGCCAGCAGCTTGACCGAGTCTGGGGCCAACGTCCTGACTTTC. Combining the CDR3 with reference TRBV5-1 and TRBJ2-6 gives the whole variable domain KAGVTQTPRYLIKTRGQQVTLSCSPISGHRSVSWYQQTPGQGLQFLFEYFSETQRNKGNFPGRFSGRQFSNSRSEMNVSTLELGDSALYLCASSLTESGANVLTFGAGSRLTVL.

The V and J genes are TRBV14 and TRBJ1-2; a weak D match, TRBD1 (5 bases). Trimming removed 2 bases at V and 2 bases at J, with 12 bases between. The germline V gene encodes CDR1 SGHDN and CDR2 FVKESK. CDR3 length: 15 residues. The DNA for the CDR3 is TGTGCCAGCAGCCAAACCCGGGGGGTAAACTATGGCTACACCTTC. Its translation is CASSQTRGVNYGYTF.

Only one count was recorded for this clone. The J gene is TRBJ1-1, the V gene TRBV5-5; TRBD1 aligns across 7 bases. Germline V gene data show CDR1 as SGHKS and CDR2 as YYEKEE (reference sequence). V dropped 0 bases and J dropped 8; count of bases not matched to a gene: 1. This CDR3 spans 12 amino acids. Here the CDR3 reads CASSLAGQEAFF. The CDR3 DNA is TGTGCCAGCAGCTTGGCGGGACAGGAAGCTTTCTTT.

Only one count was recorded for this clone. CDR3 sequence (DNA): TGTGCCATCAGTGAGTCGGCAGGGGAAGAGAACTATGGCTACACCTTC. Translated: CAISESAGEENYGYTF. The chain combines TRBV10-3 with TRBJ1-2, with a weak D call TRBD1 (6 bases). The CDR3 is made up of 16 amino acids. Trimming removed 0 bases from V and 2 bases from J, with 13 bases in between. Germline CDR1 ENHRY, CDR2 SYGVKD.

This CDR3 is CASSLGTDNTEAFF. The CDR3 DNA follows: TGTGCCAGCAGCTTGGGGACAGACAACACTGAAGCTTTCTTT. This sequence joins TRBV11-2 and TRBJ1-1; 7 nucleotides agree with TRBD1. The length of the CDR3 is 14 residues. Germline CDR1 SGHAT, CDR2 FQNNGV. V dropped 3 bases and J dropped 2; count of bases not matched to a gene: 3.

The chain couples TRBV9 to TRBJ2-3; tentatively, D is TRBD2 (6 bases). Germline V gives CDR1 SGDLS, CDR2 YYNGEE. The CDR3 is 16 amino acids. With 8 bases removed from V and 1 base from J, the gap between germline ends came to 20 bases. The CDR3, as DNA: TGTGCCAGATTTGTTGGGGGGTCGCCCTGCACAGATACGCAGTATTTT. This translates into CARFVGGSPCTDTQYF.

This chain joins TRBV15 and TRBJ1-5; 11 nucleotides align to TRBD1. CDR1 LNHNV and CDR2 YYDKDF come from the germline V gene (reference sequence). Trimming removed 6 bases from V and 0 bases from J; junction bases left unmatched: 7. This CDR3 has 17 residues. The CDR3 here is CATREGQGDYSNQPQHF. CDR3 DNA: TGTGCCACCAGGGAGGGACAGGGGGATTATAGCAATCAGCCCCAGCATTTT.

This rearrangement joins TRBV6-2 or TRBV6-3 to TRBJ1-4, with TRBD1 identical over 12 bases. CDR1 is MNHEY, CDR2 SVGEGT, per germline. This CDR3 has 17 amino acids. Trimming cost V 2 bases and J 6 bases; bases outside gene matches: 7. The CDR3 DNA sequence: TGTGCCAGCAGTTACGCCGGGACAGGGGGCTTTCATGAAAAACTGTTTTTT. Its translation is CASSYAGTGGFHEKLFF.

V and J are TRBV15 and TRBJ1-3; possible D gene TRBD1, 5 bases. CDR1 is LNHNV, CDR2 YYDKDF, per germline (reference sequence). The CDR3 spans 18 residues. The V gene lost 4 bases and the J gene lost 4 bases, with 23 bases spanning the gap. CDR3 loop: CATSKRSGGSVDGNTIYF. The CDR3 DNA follows: TGTGCCACCAGCAAGAGATCGGGGGGATCTGTTGACGGAAACACCATATATTTT.

The chain uses TRBV3-1 (or the pseudogene TRBV3-2) and TRBJ1-2; D remains ambiguous. The length of the CDR3 is 16 residues. CDR1 is LGHDT and CDR2 is YNNKEL in the germline V gene (reference sequence). V was pared by 0 bases and J by 4 bases, with 15 bases between. The CDR3 loop is CASSQDGQFPFYGYTF. The CDR3, as DNA: TGTGCCAGCAGCCAAGATGGTCAGTTCCCGTTCTATGGCTACACCTTC.

The rearrangement links TRBV30 to TRBJ2-7; weak D call: TRBD2 (7 bases). Germline V gene lookup returns CDR1 GTSNPN and CDR2 SVGIG (reference sequence). The V and J ends lost 2 bases and 4 bases respectively, with 12 bases between them. The CDR3 has 13 residues. The CDR3 loop reads CAWSSRGLYEQYF. In DNA form, the CDR3 reads TGTGCCTGGAGTTCGCGGGGGCTTTACGAGCAGTACTTC.

The chain is built from TRBV11-2 and TRBJ2-1, with D perhaps matching TRBD1 (5 bases). CDR3 length: 14 amino acids. Trimming removed 5 bases from V and 3 bases from J, with 11 bases in between. Germline V gene sequence: CDR1 SGHAT, CDR2 FQNNGV. CDR3 residues: CASSVNRIYNEQFF. The CDR3 nucleotides are TGTGCCAGCAGCGTCAACAGGATCTACAATGAGCAGTTCTTC.

The rearrangement links TRBV2 to TRBJ1-2; D remains unclear. V lost 4 bases, J lost 7 bases, and 16 bases lay in between. Germline V lookup: CDR1 SNHLY, CDR2 FYNNEI. This CDR3 spans 14 amino acids. The CDR3 coding sequence is TGTGCCAGCAGTGCCGGAGGGTCGACCAGTGGCTACACCTTC. It is translated as CASSAGGSTSGYTF. Looking up the rest from reference TRBV2 and TRBJ1-2 gives the full variable domain: EPEVTQTPSHQVTQMGQEVILRCVPISNHLYFYWYRQILGQKVEFLVSFYNNEISEKSEIFDDQFSVERPDGSNFTLKIRSTKLEDSAMYFCASSAGGSTSGYTFGSGTRLTVV.